These 20 T cell receptor beta chains came from one sample sequenced in a study of T-cell reconstitution after alpha-beta-depleted transplantation in children. Preparation of the TCRbeta library involved a method that used unique molecular identifiers. Each CDR3 protein gets one entry after TCRdb re-called the PCR reads with MiXCR. The profile shows some 590,000 distinct CDR3 sequences, 10% to 13% of them singletons. The sequencing here drew on PBMCs from the stem cell graft donor, taken from the stem cell graft. The receptor set was obtained from a human donor who donated a stem cell graft to a child with acute myeloid leukemia.

The gene calls are TRBV7-2 and TRBJ2-1; D perhaps matches TRBD1 (5 bases). The CDR3 covers 12 residues. Germline V gene data show CDR1 as SGHTA and CDR2 as FQGNSA. V was clipped by 3 bases and J by 9 bases, with 9 bases between them. CDR3 sequence (DNA): TGTGCCAGCAGCTTCCAGGGAAGTGAGCAGTTCTTC. This gives the protein CASSFQGSEQFF.

This clonotype was counted only a few times. The chain has TRBV6-2 or TRBV6-3 and TRBJ1-3; D gene uncertain. The germline V and J ends were trimmed by 6 bases and 0 bases, with 9 bases remaining between them. The CDR3 consists of 14 residues. Germline V lookup: CDR1 MNHEY, CDR2 SVGEGT. The CDR3 loop is CASSFLDSGNTIYF. DNA for the CDR3: TGTGCCAGCAGCTTTCTTGACTCTGGAAACACCATATATTTT.

This chain uses TRBV6-5 with TRBJ2-4, with unresolved D. V lost 4 bases, J lost 6 bases, and 19 bases lay in between. Germline lookup yields CDR1 MNHEY and CDR2 SVGAGI. The CDR3 is 16 residues long. This chain's CDR3 is CASSLTSTIWGNIQYF. The CDR3 nucleotides read TGTGCCAGCAGTTTGACATCCACAATTTGGGGAAACATTCAGTACTTC.

This clonotype has only a few counts. V and J are TRBV2 and TRBJ1-4; 7 bases map to TRBD1. Germline V gene sequence: CDR1 SNHLY, CDR2 FYNNEI. V shed 7 bases, J shed 5 bases, and the junction held 7 bases outside the gene matches. The CDR3 runs 14 residues. This chain's CDR3 is CASTLTGSNEKLFF. The CDR3 DNA reads TGTGCCAGCACTCTGACAGGGAGCAATGAAAAACTGTTTTTT.

The genes are TRBV27 and TRBJ2-6; 7 nucleotides match TRBD1. CDR1 is MNHEY, CDR2 SMNVEV, per germline (reference sequence). CDR3 length: 17 amino acids. The junction had 9 bases not matched to a gene; V was cut back by 7 bases and J by 0 bases. The DNA for the CDR3 is TGTGCCAGCACCGCGGACAGGCCTAGCTCTGGGGCCAACGTCCTGACTTTC. Encoded protein: CASTADRPSSGANVLTF.

The chain joins TRBV24-1 to TRBJ2-3; D is unclear. This CDR3 has 15 residues. V gave up 3 bases and J gave up 6 bases, with 15 bases separating them. Germline CDR1 KGHDR, CDR2 SFDVKD. The CDR3 nucleotides are TGTGCCACCAGTGATCCGAAAGGAAGCGCCGATACGCAGTATTTT. Protein product: CATSDPKGSADTQYF.

This clonotype was observed at least ten times. The chain combines TRBV4-2 with TRBJ2-1; tentative D call: TRBD2 (5 bases). The CDR3 sequence is 12 residues long. Germline V gene data show CDR1 as LGHNA and CDR2 as YNFKEQ. V dropped 4 bases and J dropped 7 bases, with 8 bases sitting between them. CDR3 protein: CASSLQRNEQFF. CDR3 bases: TGTGCCAGCAGCCTACAGCGGAATGAGCAGTTCTTC.

The V and J genes are TRBV7-2 and TRBJ2-7, with TRBD1 matching 8 bases. Trimming at V came to 5 bases and at J to 6 bases, leaving 12 bases not matched to a gene. The length of the CDR3 is 15 residues. The germline V gene has CDR1 SGHTA and CDR2 FQGNSA. The CDR3 sequence: CASSLSPVTGAEQYF. CDR3 bases: TGTGCCAGCAGCCTATCTCCCGTGACAGGGGCCGAGCAGTACTTC. Full variable domain (outside the CDR3, taken from reference TRBV7-2 and TRBJ2-7): GAGVSQSPSNKVTEKGKDVELRCDPISGHTALYWYRQSLGQGLEFLIYFQGNSAPDKSGLPSDRFSAERTGGSVSTLTIQRTQQEDSAVYLCASSLSPVTGAEQYFGPGTRLTVT.

This clonotype was seen many times. The gene calls are TRBV15 and TRBJ2-3; 7 bases align to TRBD2. The CDR3 length is 14 residues. In germline, CDR1 is LNHNV, CDR2 YYDKDF (reference sequence). Unmatched junction bases numbered 8, after V lost 9 bases and J lost 2 bases. The CDR3 loop is CATGREAVTDTQYF. The CDR3 DNA sequence: TGTGCCACGGGGAGGGAGGCTGTCACAGATACGCAGTATTTT.

This chain joins TRBV29-1 and TRBJ2-1, with a possible D match to TRBD1 (6 bases). Germline V gives CDR1 SQVTM, CDR2 ANQGSEA. Trimming left V 7 bases short and J 9 bases short, with 19 bases between. The CDR3 runs 13 residues. The CDR3 DNA follows: TGCAGCGCCCTCCCACTGGGGGCGTTTGAGCAGTTCTTC. Its translation is CSALPLGAFEQFF.

This clonotype has more than one count but fewer than ten. This sequence joins TRBV12-3 or TRBV12-4 and TRBJ2-7; possibly TRBD2 for D (7 bases). This CDR3 contains 17 residues. V lost 2 bases, J lost 2 bases, and 19 bases lay in between. In DNA form, the CDR3 reads TGTGCCAGCAGTTTATATAGTGGGGGGAGGGGGACCTACGAGCAGTACTTC. Translated, it gives CASSLYSGGRGTYEQYF.

The genes are TRBV7-9 and TRBJ2-1; D perhaps matches TRBD1 (6 bases). Germline values: CDR1 SEHNR, CDR2 FQNEAQ (reference sequence). The length of the CDR3 is 15 residues. Between the trimmed V and J ends, which lost 5 bases and 4 bases, there was a span of 15 bases. This CDR3 is CASSPRQVTYNEQFF. CDR3 coding DNA: TGTGCCAGCAGCCCCCGACAGGTGACTTACAATGAGCAGTTCTTC.

The DNA for the CDR3 is TGTGCCAGCAGCCTACTAGCGGGAGTTTCGGACACCGGGGAGCTGTTTTTT. Translated, it gives CASSLLAGVSDTGELFF. The gene calls are TRBV27 and TRBJ2-2; 11 bases are shared with TRBD2. There are 17 residues in the CDR3. Germline lookup yields CDR1 MNHEY and CDR2 SMNVEV (reference sequence). V dropped 6 bases and J dropped 3; count of bases not matched to a gene: 9.

J is TRBJ1-4 and V is TRBV3-1; 7 nucleotides line up with TRBD1. The CDR3 runs 16 residues. The V gene end was trimmed by 3 bases and the J gene end by 2 bases; junction bases not matched to a gene: 6. Germline V gene lookup returns CDR1 LGHDT and CDR2 YNNKEL (reference sequence). CDR3 loop: CASSQGNRGTNEKLFF. The DNA for the CDR3 is TGTGCCAGCAGCCAGGGTAACAGGGGTACTAATGAAAAACTGTTTTTT.

The chain uses TRBV7-3 and TRBJ2-2, with 7 positions matching TRBD1. Germline V lookup: CDR1 SGHTA, CDR2 FQGTGA. V shed 5 bases and J 2 bases; nucleotides not matched to a gene: 8. This CDR3 comprises 16 residues. The chain's CDR3 is CASSRDRVVNTGELFF. The CDR3 DNA is TGTGCCAGCAGCCGTGACAGGGTAGTTAACACCGGGGAGCTGTTTTTT.

This clonotype occurred a few times. The J gene is TRBJ2-1, the V gene TRBV20-1; TRBD2 aligns across 9 bases. After removal of 5 bases from V and 4 bases from J, the junction contained 6 bases not matched to a gene. Per germline, CDR1 DFQATT and CDR2 SNEGSKA (reference sequence). The CDR3 sequence is 14 residues long. CDR3 residues: CSALAGVPYNEQFF. In nucleotides, the CDR3 is TGCAGTGCTTTAGCGGGAGTCCCTTACAATGAGCAGTTCTTC.

This clonotype was observed a handful of times. This chain connects TRBV9 to TRBJ2-3; D unclear. CDR1 is SGDLS, CDR2 YYNGEE, per germline. Trimming stripped 0 bases from V and 5 bases from J, with 16 bases between. This CDR3 has 16 amino acids. The CDR3 region has the DNA TGTGCCAGCAGCGTAGAAGGTTCTCATAGGGTAGATACGCAGTATTTT. Translating gives CASSVEGSHRVDTQYF.

This clonotype has a count of ten or more. The rearrangement joins TRBV6-5 to TRBJ1-5, with D possibly matching TRBD1 (5 bases). V dropped 6 bases and J dropped 2 bases, with 14 bases sitting between them. CDR3 length equals 15 residues. Germline assignment: CDR1 MNHEY and CDR2 SVGAGI. The CDR3 nucleotides are TGTGCCAGCAGCCTTCCACGGGACCGCAATCAGCCCCAGCATTTT. This gives the protein CASSLPRDRNQPQHF.

This clonotype was seen ten or more times. V usage is TRBV12-3 or TRBV12-4 and J usage is TRBJ1-1; tentatively, D is TRBD1 (6 bases). The germline V and J ends were trimmed by 5 bases and 7 bases, with 23 bases remaining between them. This CDR3 region has 16 residues. In nucleotides, the CDR3 is TGTGCCAGCAGTCCTGCGGTGGGGGGGCCGATGTTTGAAGCTTTCTTT. This gives the protein CASSPAVGGPMFEAFF.

This clonotype has a handful of counts. One end of the junction varies from germline; a read error may be responsible. V is TRBV2 and J is TRBJ2-2; D call uncertain. The germline gives CDR1 SNHLY, CDR2 FYNNEI. This CDR3 region has 13 residues. The CDR3 bases are TGTGCCAGCATGGGGTCGAACGCCGGGGAGCTGTTTTTT. Translating it yields CASMGSNAGELFF.